The 13 T cell receptor beta chains listed next were all sequenced from one sample in a study of graft-versus-host responses after intestinal transplantation. Using immunoSEQ multiplex PCR, the repertoire was profiled, and TCRdb retains in-frame clones only, with some absent. The table lists 55,000 to 75,000 clones, 84% of them singletons. Their target antigens are unknown. The sequencing here drew on unstimulated CD4+ T cells sorted from spleen or lymph node cells, taken before transplant. The receptor set was obtained from a human donor who was the organ donor for an intestinal transplant.

This rearrangement joins TRBV28 to TRBJ2-7; D is possibly TRBD1 or TRBD2 (5 bases each). The ends were cut back, 6 bases at V and 0 bases at J, with 18 bases in the middle. This CDR3 is built from 16 residues. The germline gives CDR1 MDHEN, CDR2 SYDVKM. CDR3 amino acids: CASRPAGRGDSYEQYV. The CDR3 DNA sequence: TGTGCCAGCAGGCCGGCAGGGAGAGGGGACTCCTACGAGCAGTACGTC.

This clone showed up just once. This sequence joins TRBV7-8 and TRBJ1-6; a weak D match, TRBD1 (5 bases). Germline CDR1 is SGHVS and CDR2 is FQNEAQ. The germline V and J ends were trimmed by 1 base and 7 bases, with 14 bases remaining between them. This CDR3 is built from 16 residues. CDR3 amino acids: CASSLGQGMRNSPLHF. In nucleotides, the CDR3 is TGTGCCAGCAGCTTAGGCCAGGGTATGCGGAATTCACCCCTCCACTTT.

This chain uses TRBV5-6 with TRBJ1-5; the match to TRBD1 covers 9 bases. The CDR3 extends over 16 amino acids. Trimming cost V 3 bases and J 0 bases; bases outside gene matches: 4. The germline V gene has CDR1 SGHDT and CDR2 YYEEEE. The CDR3 nucleotides read TGTGCCAGCAGCTCGGGGACAGGGTCTAGCAATCAGCCCCAGCATTTT. Its protein product is CASSSGTGSSNQPQHF.

This clone was counted between two and nine times. J is TRBJ2-3 and V is TRBV11-3, with D possibly being TRBD2 (5 bases). Germline values: CDR1 SGHNT, CDR2 YENEEA. Trimming pared 1 base from V and 2 bases from J, leaving 7 bases between. There are 14 residues in the CDR3. The CDR3 reads CASSLGGFTDTQYF. The CDR3 DNA reads as TGTGCCAGCAGCTTAGGAGGGTTCACAGATACGCAGTATTTT.

The rearrangement joins TRBV7-9 to TRBJ1-2; possible D gene TRBD1, 5 bases. In germline, CDR1 is SEHNR, CDR2 FQNEAQ (reference sequence). The ends were cut back, 5 bases at V and 1 base at J, with 8 bases in the middle. This CDR3 has 13 amino acids. DNA for the CDR3: TGTGCCAGCAGCATACAGGATAACTATGGCTACACCTTC. Protein product: CASSIQDNYGYTF.

The rearrangement joins TRBV6-5 to TRBJ2-5; 10 bases are a match to TRBD1. Looked up from germline, CDR1 is MNHEY and CDR2 is SVGAGI. This CDR3 region has 15 residues. V lost 1 base and J lost 3; bases outside the gene matches: 2. As DNA, the CDR3 is TGTGCCAGCAGTTACTGGGGACAGGGGAAAGAGACCCAGTACTTC. Its translation: CASSYWGQGKETQYF.

J is TRBJ2-6 and V is TRBV18, with TRBD1 as a possible D gene (6 bases). Per germline, CDR1 KGHSH and CDR2 LQKENI. This CDR3 has 16 residues. Trimming left V 6 bases short and J 0 bases short, with 12 bases between. The CDR3 region has the DNA TGTGCCAGCTCGCCCGGGACAAACTCTGGGGCCAACGTCCTGACTTTC. It encodes CASSPGTNSGANVLTF.

V usage is TRBV25-1 and J usage is TRBJ2-3; tentative D call: TRBD1 (5 bases). The CDR3 is made up of 16 amino acids. From germline, CDR1 is MGHDK and CDR2 SYGVNS. V lost 1 base and J 4 bases, leaving 15 bases between the germline ends. DNA for the CDR3: TGTGCCAGCAGTGAATCGGTCTCGGTGGGGCCAGATACGCAGTATTTT. It is translated as CASSESVSVGPDTQYF.

This CDR3 is CASRNLGQGEASPLHF. CDR3 nucleotide sequence: TGTGCCAGCAGAAACCTAGGACAGGGGGAGGCTTCACCCCTCCACTTT. V is TRBV5-4 and J is TRBJ1-6; 10 bases fit TRBD1. V was pared by 5 bases and J by 9 bases, with 11 bases of the junction left unmatched. Per the germline V gene, CDR1 is SGHNT and CDR2 is YYREEE (reference sequence). The CDR3 is 16 amino acids. Drawing the rest from reference TRBV5-4 and TRBJ1-6, the complete variable domain is ETGVTQSPTHLIKTRGQQVTLRCSSQSGHNTVSWYQQALGQGPQFIFQYYREEENGRGNFPPRFSGLQFPNYSSELNVNALELDDSALYLCASRNLGQGEASPLHFGNGTRLTVT.

CDR3 amino acids: CASSRPDKTYEQYV. CDR3 DNA sequence: TGTGCCAGCAGTCGACCGGACAAGACCTACGAGCAGTACGTC. The chain has TRBV6-1 and TRBJ2-7, with TRBD1 as a possible D gene (5 bases). The length of the CDR3 is 14 residues. V lost 5 bases, J lost 2 bases, and 13 bases lay in between. Germline CDR1 and CDR2: MNHNS and SASEGT.

Relative to its sample, this clone is medium-sized. V is TRBV28 and J is TRBJ1-2; TRBD1 aligns across 8 bases. The ends lost 6 bases at V and 6 bases at J; junction bases unmatched: 15. Looked up from germline, CDR1 is MDHEN and CDR2 is SYDVKM. The CDR3 has 16 residues. CDR3 sequence: CASRGLGGAGGNGYTF. In nucleotides, the CDR3 is TGTGCCAGCAGGGGCCTCGGAGGAGCAGGGGGCAATGGCTACACCTTC.

The rearrangement links TRBV6-4 to TRBJ2-3; the match to TRBD1 covers 11 bases. Germline CDR1 MRHNA, CDR2 SNTAGT. V shed 3 bases and J 4 bases; nucleotides not matched to a gene: 0. This CDR3 contains 14 residues. The CDR3 bases are TGTGCCAGCAGTGAGGGACAGGGGGCAGATACGCAGTATTTT. Translating gives CASSEGQGADTQYF.

The chain uses TRBV29-1 and TRBJ1-1; 7 positions match TRBD1. This CDR3 region has 15 residues. Germline lookup yields CDR1 SQVTM and CDR2 ANQGSEA. With 8 bases clipped from V and 1 base from J, the junction kept 13 bases outside the gene matches. This CDR3 is CSTHRGTIANTEAFF. The CDR3 nucleotides are TGCAGCACTCACAGGGGTACCATTGCGAACACTGAAGCTTTCTTT.